Below, 3 T cell receptor beta chains from the same sample are listed, as sequenced in a study of blood T cell repertoires in COVID-19. The data were produced by immunoSEQ multiplex PCR, yet TCRdb's version contains in-frame clones alone and is incomplete. This sample yields around 13,000 clones, of which about 90% are seen a single time; over 8% belongs to the top ten. The sequencing sample was made of peripheral blood. These receptors all come from a human donor in a cohort sampled during active COVID-19.

This chain uses TRBV7-9 with TRBJ2-1; D unclear. There are 15 residues in the CDR3. Germline assignment: CDR1 SEHNR and CDR2 FQNEAQ (reference sequence). V gave up 4 bases and J gave up 1 base, with 11 bases separating them. DNA of the CDR3: TGTGCCAGCAGCTCAAGCTCAGGATCCTACAATGAGCAGTTCTTC. Its translation: CASSSSSGSYNEQFF.

This clone was found once. The chain has TRBV7-9 and TRBJ2-3; 7 positions agree with TRBD1. The V gene end was trimmed by 5 bases and the J gene end by 0 bases; junction bases not matched to a gene: 5. Germline CDR1 reads SEHNR; CDR2 reads FQNEAQ (reference sequence). This CDR3 region has 15 residues. For the CDR3, the DNA is TGTGCCAGCAGCCCTGGGACAGCAAGCACAGATACGCAGTATTTT. Translating gives CASSPGTASTDTQYF. Full variable domain (outside the CDR3, taken from reference TRBV7-9 and TRBJ2-3): DTGVSQNPRHKITKRGQNVTFRCDPISEHNRLYWYRQTLGQGPEFLTYFQNEAQLEKSRLLSDRFSAERPKGSFSTLEIQRTEQGDSAMYLCASSPGTASTDTQYFGPGTRLTVL.

This clone appeared once. This chain uses TRBV7-8 with TRBJ2-2, with TRBD1 matching 7 bases. V trimming: 6 bases; J trimming: 4 bases; junction bases outside the gene matches: 5. There are 14 residues in the CDR3. CDR1 SGHVS and CDR2 FQNEAQ come from the germline V gene. The CDR3 nucleotides are TGTGCCAGCAGGTCCAGGGGGTCCACCGGGGAGCTGTTTTTT. It encodes CASRSRGSTGELFF.